Listed here are 7 T cell receptor beta chains from one sample, sequenced in a study of blood T cells in healthy people across ages. The use of a sample-barcoded 5' primer and a J-beta primer mix characterized a second PCR of roughly 7 to 11 cycles. TCRdb fed the 5' RACE reads into MiXCR, producing one record per CDR3 protein. The sample holds around 990,000 distinct CDR3 sequences; 20% to 25% are singletons and the top ten take around 0.75%. Another study also made use of these data, one on T cells of mothers and their children.

The sequenced sample consisted of blood. All receptors derive from a girl aged 2 to 10 in good health.

V and J are TRBV5-1 and TRBJ2-2, with D hard to call. CDR3 length equals 14 residues. The germline V gene encodes CDR1 SGHRS and CDR2 YFSETQ. Trimming took 1 base from V and 0 from J, leaving 4 bases between them. CDR3 sequence (DNA): TGCGCCAGCAGCTTGAACCCGAACACCGGGGAGCTGTTTTTT. It codes for CASSLNPNTGELFF.

The table lists this clonotype with a few counts. J is TRBJ2-7 and V is TRBV5-1, with 7 bases matching TRBD1. The germline V gene encodes CDR1 SGHRS and CDR2 YFSETQ. This CDR3 has 14 residues. V trimming: 1 base; J trimming: 6 bases; junction bases outside the gene matches: 7. The CDR3 spells CASSLLEQGSEQYF. Here the CDR3 DNA reads TGCGCCAGCAGCTTGCTTGAACAGGGGAGCGAGCAGTACTTC.

The V and J genes are TRBV20-1 and TRBJ2-7; the match to TRBD1 covers 9 bases. There are 15 residues in the CDR3. V shed 0 bases, J shed 4 bases, and the junction held 7 bases outside the gene matches. Germline CDR1 DFQATT, CDR2 SNEGSKA (reference sequence). CDR3 sequence: CSAREPGQGLYEQYF. The CDR3 DNA sequence: TGCAGTGCTAGAGAACCGGGACAGGGTCTATACGAGCAGTACTTC.

This clonotype occurred a few times. This chain joins TRBV5-1 and TRBJ2-6; D remains unclear. Per germline, CDR1 SGHRS and CDR2 YFSETQ. This CDR3 comprises 16 residues. V lost 4 bases, J lost 0 bases, and 11 bases lay in between. CDR3 region: CASSPLTLSGANVLTF. The DNA for the CDR3 is TGCGCCAGCAGCCCCCTGACCCTCTCTGGGGCCAACGTCCTGACTTTC.

This clonotype was seen only a few times. This rearrangement joins TRBV6-2 or TRBV6-3 to TRBJ2-7, with 10 bases lining up with TRBD2. Germline V lookup: CDR1 MNHEY, CDR2 SVGEGT. The trim removed 5 bases at V and 2 bases at J, leaving 6 bases unmatched. This CDR3 is built from 15 residues. The CDR3 sequence is CASSEWTSGTYEQYF. Written as DNA, the CDR3 is TGTGCCAGCAGTGAGTGGACTAGCGGAACCTACGAGCAGTACTTC.

This clonotype appeared a few times. This chain uses TRBV20-1 with TRBJ2-1; D gene unclear. Matching the DNA end better, TRBJ2-5 makes the J call doubtful. CDR1 DFQATT and CDR2 SNEGSKA come from the germline V gene (reference sequence). The CDR3 covers 12 residues. CDR3 protein: CSARDWVETQYF. The CDR3, as DNA: TGCAGTGCTAGAGATTGGGTAGAGACCCAGTACTTC.

The chain has TRBV6-1 and TRBJ2-2; 7 bases match TRBD1. Per the germline V gene, CDR1 is MNHNS and CDR2 is SASEGT. The CDR3 runs to 17 residues. Unmatched junction bases numbered 18, after V lost 6 bases and J lost 8 bases. CDR3 in DNA: TGTGCCAGCAGGGATGGATTGGACAGGTTCACGAGTGGGGAGCTGTTTTTT. Its translation is CASRDGLDRFTSGELFF.